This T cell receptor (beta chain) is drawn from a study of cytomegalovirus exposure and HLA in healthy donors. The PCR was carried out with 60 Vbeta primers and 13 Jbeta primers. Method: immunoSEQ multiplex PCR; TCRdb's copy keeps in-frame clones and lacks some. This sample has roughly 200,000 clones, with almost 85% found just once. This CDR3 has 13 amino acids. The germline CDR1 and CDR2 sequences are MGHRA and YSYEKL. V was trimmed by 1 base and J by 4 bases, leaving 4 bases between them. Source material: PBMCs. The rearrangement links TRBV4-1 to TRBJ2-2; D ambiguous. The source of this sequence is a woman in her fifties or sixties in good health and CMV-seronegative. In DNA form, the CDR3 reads TGCGCCAGCAGCCAAGTTAGCACCGGGGAGCTGTTTTTT. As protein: CASSQVSTGELFF.